A single sample is the source of the 2 T cell receptor beta chains below, sequenced in a study of T cell responses to AZD1222 COVID-19 vaccine (TCRdb year 2021). Library construction relied on the immunoSEQ multiplex PCR assay. The immuneACCESS repertoire file appears here via TCRdb, limited to in-frame rearrangements. These files lack a portion of the clones; in checked studies, under half of the deficit traces to unresolved V genes, and the cause of the others is not known. Recorded for this sample are roughly 40,000 clones; less than 95% of them occurred a single time. The biggest ten clones account for over 30% of the sample. The time point label on this specimen signifies: about 28 days (+/-7) after the second vaccine dose. The sample was peripheral blood, taken 28 days after the second AZD1222 dose. The receptors derive from an adult who received the AZD1222 COVID-19 vaccine.

Written as DNA, the CDR3 is TGCGCCAGCAGCTTGGGGGGGGCCGGCACAGATACGCAGTATTTT. Translation gives CASSLGGAGTDTQYF. This sequence joins TRBV5-1 and TRBJ2-3; D is possibly TRBD1 or TRBD2 (6 bases each). Deletions cut 0 bases from V and 1 base from J, with 9 bases between. The germline gives CDR1 SGHRS, CDR2 YFSETQ. This CDR3 has 15 amino acids.

This chain joins TRBV7-2 and TRBJ1-2, with 7 bases that match TRBD1. The germline CDR1 and CDR2 sequences are SGHTA and FQGNSA. After removal of 3 bases from V and 4 bases from J, the junction contained 5 bases not matched to a gene. The length of the CDR3 is 14 residues. The CDR3 is CASSFQGQSYGYTF. Written as DNA, the CDR3 is TGTGCCAGCAGCTTCCAGGGACAGAGCTATGGCTACACCTTC.